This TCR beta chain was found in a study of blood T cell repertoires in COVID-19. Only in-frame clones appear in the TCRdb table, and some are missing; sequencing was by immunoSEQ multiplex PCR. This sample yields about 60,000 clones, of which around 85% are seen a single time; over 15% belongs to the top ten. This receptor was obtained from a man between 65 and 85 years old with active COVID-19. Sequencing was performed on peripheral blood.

The chain's CDR3 is CTSSQDHRLAGVVGETQYF. In nucleotides, the CDR3 is TGCACCAGCAGCCAAGATCACAGACTAGCGGGAGTCGTGGGGGAGACCCAGTACTTC. The V gene is TRBV1, the J gene TRBJ2-5; TRBD2, the table's D call, lacks a check against the DNA. TRBV1 represents a pseudogene. This CDR3 contains 19 residues.